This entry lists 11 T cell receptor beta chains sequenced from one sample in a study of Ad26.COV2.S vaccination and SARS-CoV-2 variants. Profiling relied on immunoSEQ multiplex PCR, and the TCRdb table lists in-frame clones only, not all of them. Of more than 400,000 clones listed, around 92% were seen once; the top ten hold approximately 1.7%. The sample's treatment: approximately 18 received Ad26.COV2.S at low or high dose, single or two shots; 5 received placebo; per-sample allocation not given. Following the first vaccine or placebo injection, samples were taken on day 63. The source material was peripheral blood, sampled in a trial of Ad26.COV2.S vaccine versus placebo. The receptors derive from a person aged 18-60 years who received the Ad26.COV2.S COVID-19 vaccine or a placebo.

The CDR3 DNA reads as TGTGCCAGCAGCCCCGGTTGGGGGATAGGTAATTCACCCCTCCACTTT. Amino acid sequence: CASSPGWGIGNSPLHF. The rearrangement links TRBV11-2 to TRBJ1-6; possible D gene TRBD1, 5 bases. With 5 bases removed from V and 6 bases from J, the gap between germline ends came to 17 bases. There are 16 residues in the CDR3. CDR1 and CDR2 from the germline V gene are SGHAT and FQNNGV.

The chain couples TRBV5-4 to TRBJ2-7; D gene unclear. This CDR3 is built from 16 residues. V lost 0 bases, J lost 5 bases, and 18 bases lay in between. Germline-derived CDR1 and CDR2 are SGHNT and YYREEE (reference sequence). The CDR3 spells CASSLDGEFTVDEQYF. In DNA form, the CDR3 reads TGTGCCAGCAGCTTGGATGGAGAATTTACGGTCGACGAGCAGTACTTC.

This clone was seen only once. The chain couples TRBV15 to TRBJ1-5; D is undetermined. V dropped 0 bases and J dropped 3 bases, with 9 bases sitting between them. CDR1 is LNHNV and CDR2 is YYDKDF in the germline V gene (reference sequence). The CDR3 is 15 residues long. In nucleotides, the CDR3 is TGTGCCACCAGCAGAGATCTGGGGTTCAATCAGCCCCAGCATTTT. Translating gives CATSRDLGFNQPQHF.

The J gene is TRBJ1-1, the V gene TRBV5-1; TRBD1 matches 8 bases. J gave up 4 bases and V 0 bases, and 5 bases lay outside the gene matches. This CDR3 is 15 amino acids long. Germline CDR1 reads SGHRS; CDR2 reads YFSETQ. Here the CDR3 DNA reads TGCGCCAGCAGCTTGGAGTCAGGGGGCCCCACTGAAGCTTTCTTT. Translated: CASSLESGGPTEAFF.

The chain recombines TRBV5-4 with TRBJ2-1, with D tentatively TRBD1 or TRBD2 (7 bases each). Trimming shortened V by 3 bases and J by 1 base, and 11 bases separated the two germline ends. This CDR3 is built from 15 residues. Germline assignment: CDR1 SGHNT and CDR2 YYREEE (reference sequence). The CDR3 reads CASSSQGGSYNEQFF. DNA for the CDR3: TGTGCCAGCAGCTCCCAGGGGGGGTCCTACAATGAGCAGTTCTTC.

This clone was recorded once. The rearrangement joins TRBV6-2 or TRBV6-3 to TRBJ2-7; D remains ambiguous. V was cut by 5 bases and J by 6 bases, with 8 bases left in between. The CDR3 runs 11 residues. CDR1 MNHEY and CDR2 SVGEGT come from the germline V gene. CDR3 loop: CASSPSTEQYF. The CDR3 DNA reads TGTGCCAGCAGTCCGTCTACCGAGCAGTACTTC.

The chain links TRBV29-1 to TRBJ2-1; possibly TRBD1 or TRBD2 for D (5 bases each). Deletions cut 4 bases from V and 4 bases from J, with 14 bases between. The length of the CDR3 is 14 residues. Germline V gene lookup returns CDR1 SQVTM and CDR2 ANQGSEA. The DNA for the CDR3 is TGCAGCGTTGTGAGGGGTCTATCGTACAATGAGCAGTTCTTC. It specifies CSVVRGLSYNEQFF.

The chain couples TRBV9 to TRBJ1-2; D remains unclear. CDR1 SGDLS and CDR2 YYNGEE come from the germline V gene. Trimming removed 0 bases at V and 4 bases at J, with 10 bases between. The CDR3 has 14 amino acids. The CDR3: CASSVGSQIYGYTF. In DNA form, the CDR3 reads TGTGCCAGCAGCGTAGGTTCCCAGATCTATGGCTACACCTTC.

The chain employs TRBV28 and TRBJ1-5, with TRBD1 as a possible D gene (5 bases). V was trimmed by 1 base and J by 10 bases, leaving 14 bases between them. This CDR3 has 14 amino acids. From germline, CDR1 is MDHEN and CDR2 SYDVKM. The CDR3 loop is CASSLYWGGAPQHF. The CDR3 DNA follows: TGTGCCAGCAGTTTATATTGGGGCGGGGCTCCCCAGCATTTT. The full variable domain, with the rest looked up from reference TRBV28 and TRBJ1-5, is DVKVTQSSRYLVKRTGEKVFLECVQDMDHENMFWYRQDPGLGLRLIYFSYDVKMKEKGDIPEGYSVSREKKERFSLILESASTNQTSMYLCASSLYWGGAPQHFGDGTRLSIL.

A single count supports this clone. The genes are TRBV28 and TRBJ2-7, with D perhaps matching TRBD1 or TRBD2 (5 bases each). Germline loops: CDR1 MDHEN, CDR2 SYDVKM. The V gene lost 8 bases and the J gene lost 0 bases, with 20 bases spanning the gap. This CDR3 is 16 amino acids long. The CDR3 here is CASLLGAARSSYEQYF. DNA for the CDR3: TGTGCCAGCCTCCTCGGGGCAGCAAGGAGCTCCTACGAGCAGTACTTC.

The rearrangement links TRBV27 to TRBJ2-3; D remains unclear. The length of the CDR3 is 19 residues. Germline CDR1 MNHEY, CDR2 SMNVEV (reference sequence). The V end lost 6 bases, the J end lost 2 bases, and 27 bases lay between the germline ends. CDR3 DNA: TGTGCCAGCAGCCCCGCGCCCGGGTTAAGAAGTTTATCCACAGATACGCAGTATTTT. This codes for CASSPAPGLRSLSTDTQYF.